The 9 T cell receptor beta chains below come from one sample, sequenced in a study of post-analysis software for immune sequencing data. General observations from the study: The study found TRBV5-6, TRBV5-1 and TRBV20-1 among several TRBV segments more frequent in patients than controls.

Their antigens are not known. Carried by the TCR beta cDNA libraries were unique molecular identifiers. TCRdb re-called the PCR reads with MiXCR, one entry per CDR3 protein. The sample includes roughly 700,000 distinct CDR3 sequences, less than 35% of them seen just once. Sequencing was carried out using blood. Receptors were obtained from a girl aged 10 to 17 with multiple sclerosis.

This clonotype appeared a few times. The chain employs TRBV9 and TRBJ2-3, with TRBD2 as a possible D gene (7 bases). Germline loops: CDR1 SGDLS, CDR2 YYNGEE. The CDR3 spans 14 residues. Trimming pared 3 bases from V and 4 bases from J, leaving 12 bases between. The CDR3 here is CASSGGGFADTQYF. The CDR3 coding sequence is TGTGCCAGCAGCGGGGGGGGCTTCGCAGATACGCAGTATTTT.

CDR3 nucleotides: TGTGCCAGCAGCTTATTGGACCGCGAGCAGTACTTC. This translates into CASSLLDREQYF. This chain uses TRBV7-9 with TRBJ2-7; D gene ambiguous. CDR3 length equals 12 residues. The ends were cut back, 2 bases at V and 6 bases at J, with 8 bases in the middle. Germline V CDR1 and CDR2: SEHNR, FQNEAQ (reference sequence).

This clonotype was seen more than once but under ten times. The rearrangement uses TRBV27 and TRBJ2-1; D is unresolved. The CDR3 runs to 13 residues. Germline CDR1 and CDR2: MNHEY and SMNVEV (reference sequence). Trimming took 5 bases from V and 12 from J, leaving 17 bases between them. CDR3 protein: CASSPSTLDAQFF. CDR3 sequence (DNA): TGTGCCAGCAGTCCCAGCACTCTAGACGCGCAGTTCTTC.

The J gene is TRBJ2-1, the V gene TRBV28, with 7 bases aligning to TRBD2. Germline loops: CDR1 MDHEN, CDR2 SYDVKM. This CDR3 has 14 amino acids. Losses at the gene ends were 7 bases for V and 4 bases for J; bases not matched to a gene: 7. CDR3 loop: CASNTGGAYNEQFF. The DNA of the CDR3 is TGTGCCAGCAATACGGGGGGAGCGTACAATGAGCAGTTCTTC.

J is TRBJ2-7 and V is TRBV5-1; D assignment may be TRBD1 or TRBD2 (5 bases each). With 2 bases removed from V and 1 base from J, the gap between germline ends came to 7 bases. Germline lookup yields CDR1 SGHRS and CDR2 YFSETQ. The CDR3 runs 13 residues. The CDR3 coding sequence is TGCGCCAGCAGCTTCGGGGCGTCCTACGAGCAGTACTTC. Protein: CASSFGASYEQYF.

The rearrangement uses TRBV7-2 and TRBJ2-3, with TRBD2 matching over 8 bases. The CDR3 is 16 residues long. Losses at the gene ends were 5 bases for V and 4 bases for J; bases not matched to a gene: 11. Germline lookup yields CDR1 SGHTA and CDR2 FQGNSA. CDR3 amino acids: CASSPTGGSGSDTQYF. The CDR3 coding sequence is TGTGCCAGCAGCCCAACGGGGGGGTCAGGCTCAGATACGCAGTATTTT.

The CDR3 nucleotides are TGTGCCAGCAGCTTAGCTTACCGGAAATACAATGAGCAGTTCTTC. It codes for CASSLAYRKYNEQFF. The V gene is TRBV5-8, the J gene TRBJ2-1; D gene uncertain. CDR3 size: 15 residues. Germline V lookup: CDR1 SGHTS, CDR2 YDEGEE. Trimming took 2 bases from V and 4 from J, leaving 13 bases between them.

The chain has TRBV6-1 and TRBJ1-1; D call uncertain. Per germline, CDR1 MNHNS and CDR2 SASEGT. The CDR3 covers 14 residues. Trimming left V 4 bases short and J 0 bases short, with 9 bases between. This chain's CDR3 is CASSASRLNTEAFF. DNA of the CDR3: TGTGCCAGCAGTGCGTCCAGGTTGAACACTGAAGCTTTCTTT.

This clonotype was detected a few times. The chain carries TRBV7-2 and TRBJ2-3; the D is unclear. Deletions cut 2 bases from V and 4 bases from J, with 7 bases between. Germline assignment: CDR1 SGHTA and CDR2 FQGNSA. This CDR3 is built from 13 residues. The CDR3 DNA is TGTGCCAGCAGCTTAAGAGACGCAGATACGCAGTATTTT. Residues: CASSLRDADTQYF.